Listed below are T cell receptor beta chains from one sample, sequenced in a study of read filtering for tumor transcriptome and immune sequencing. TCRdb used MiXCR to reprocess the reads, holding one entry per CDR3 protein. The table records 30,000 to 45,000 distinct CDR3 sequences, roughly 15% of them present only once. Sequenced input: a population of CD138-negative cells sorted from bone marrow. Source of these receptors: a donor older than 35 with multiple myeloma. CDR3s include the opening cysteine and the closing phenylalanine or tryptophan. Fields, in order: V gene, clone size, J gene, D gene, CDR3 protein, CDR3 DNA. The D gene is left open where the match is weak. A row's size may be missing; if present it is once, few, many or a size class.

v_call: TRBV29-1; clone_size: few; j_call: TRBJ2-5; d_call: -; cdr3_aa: CSDNGPRGSQETQYF; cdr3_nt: TGCAGCGACAATGGCCCCAGGGGCAGTCAAGAGACCCAGTACTTC
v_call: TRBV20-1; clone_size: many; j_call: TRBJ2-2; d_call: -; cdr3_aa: CSAHATGELFF; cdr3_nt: TGCAGTGCTCACGCCACCGGGGAGCTGTTTTTT
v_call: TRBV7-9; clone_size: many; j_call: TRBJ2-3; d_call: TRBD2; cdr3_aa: CASSILADQDTQYF; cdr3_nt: TGTGCCAGCAGCATACTAGCGGATCAAGATACGCAGTATTTT
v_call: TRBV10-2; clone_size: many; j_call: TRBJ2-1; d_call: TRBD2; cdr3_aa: CASSDQGTSGRSEQFF; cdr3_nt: TGCGCCAGCAGTGACCAGGGGACTAGCGGGAGGAGTGAGCAGTTCTTC
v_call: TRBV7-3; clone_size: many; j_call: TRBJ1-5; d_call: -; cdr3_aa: CASSLMRGQPQHF; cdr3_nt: TGTGCCAGCAGCTTAATGCGGGGTCAGCCCCAGCATTTT
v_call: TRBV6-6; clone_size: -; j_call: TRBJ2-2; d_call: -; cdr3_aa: CASSYGLTGGRSGELFF; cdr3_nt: TGTGCCAGCAGTTACGGGTTAACCGGGGGTCGGTCCGGGGAGCTGTTTTTT
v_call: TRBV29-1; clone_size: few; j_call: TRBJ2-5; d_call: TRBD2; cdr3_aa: CGVRTSGGETQYF; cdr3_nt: TGCGGCGTTAGGACTAGCGGGGGGGAGACCCAGTACTTC
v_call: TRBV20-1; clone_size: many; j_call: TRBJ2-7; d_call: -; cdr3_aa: CSARLSRLGSYEQYF; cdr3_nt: TGCAGTGCTAGATTATCTCGCCTGGGCTCCTACGAGCAGTACTTC
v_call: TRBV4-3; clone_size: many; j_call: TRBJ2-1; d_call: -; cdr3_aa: CASSQVRGLPYNEQFF; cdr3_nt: TGCGCCAGCAGCCAAGTTCGGGGGCTCCCATACAATGAGCAGTTCTTC
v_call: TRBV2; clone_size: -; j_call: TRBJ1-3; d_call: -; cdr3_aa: CASSLTSSGNTIYF; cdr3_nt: TGTGCCAGCAGCCTGACAAGCTCTGGAAACACCATATATTTT
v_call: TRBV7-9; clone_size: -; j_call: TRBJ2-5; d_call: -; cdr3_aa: CASSPRGEGALYQETRYF; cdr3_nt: TGTGCCAGCAGCCCGCGGGGTGAAGGGGCACTGTACCAAGAGACCCGGTACTTC
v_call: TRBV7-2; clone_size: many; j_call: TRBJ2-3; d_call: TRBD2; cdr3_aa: CASSSGLAGGGVTDTQYF; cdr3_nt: TGTGCCAGCAGCTCGGGACTAGCGGGAGGGGGGGTCACAGATACGCAGTATTTT
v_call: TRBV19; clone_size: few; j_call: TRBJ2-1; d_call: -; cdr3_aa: CASSILKVSSYNEQFF; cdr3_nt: TGTGCCAGTAGTATCTTGAAGGTCAGCTCCTACAATGAGCAGTTCTTC
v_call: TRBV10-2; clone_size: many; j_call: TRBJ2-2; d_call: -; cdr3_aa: CASSGLGTGELFF; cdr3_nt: TGCGCCAGCAGTGGATTGGGTACCGGGGAGCTGTTTTTT
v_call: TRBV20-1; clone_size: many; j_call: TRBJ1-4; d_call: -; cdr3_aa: CSARDWSGTTEKLFF; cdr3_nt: TGCAGTGCTAGAGATTGGTCCGGGACAACAGAAAAACTGTTTTTT
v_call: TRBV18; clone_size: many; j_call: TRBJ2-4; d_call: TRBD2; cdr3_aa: CASSPPGVQREGKNIQYF; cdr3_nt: TGTGCCAGCTCACCACCGGGCGTCCAGCGGGAGGGAAAAAACATTCAGTACTTC
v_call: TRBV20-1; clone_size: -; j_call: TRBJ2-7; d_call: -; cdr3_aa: CGAGPEGYEQYF; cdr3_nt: TGCGGGGCGGGACCCGAGGGCTACGAGCAGTACTTC
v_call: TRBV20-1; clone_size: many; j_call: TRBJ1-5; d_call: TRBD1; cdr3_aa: CSASPGQGSSNQPQHF; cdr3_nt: TGCAGTGCTAGCCCGGGACAGGGTTCGAGCAATCAGCCCCAGCATTTT
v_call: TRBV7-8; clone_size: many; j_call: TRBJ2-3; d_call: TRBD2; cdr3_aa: CASSLPRKDKGRESQNTQYF; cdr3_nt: TGTGCCAGCAGCTTACCCCGGAAGGATAAGGGGCGGGAGAGCCAGAATACGCAGTATTTT
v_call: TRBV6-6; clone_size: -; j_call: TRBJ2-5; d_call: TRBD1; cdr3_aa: CASKSRTGSRETQYF; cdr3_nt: TGTGCCAGCAAATCGAGGACAGGGAGTAGGGAGACCCAGTACTTC